These 28 T cell receptor beta chains were all obtained from the same sample, sequenced in a study of OX40 agonist ivuxolimab in advanced cancers. The table came from immunoSEQ multiplex PCR; TCRdb's copy has only in-frame clones and leaves some out. The table shows about 70,000 clones, with approximately 86% occurring only once. Sample: CD4+ or CD8+ T cells sorted from blood, taken in a trial of the OX40 agonist ivuxolimab. These receptors were taken from an adult with an advanced solid tumor such as melanoma, head and neck, liver or kidney cancer.

This clone was counted between two and nine times. As DNA, the CDR3 is TGTGCCAGCAGTTTAAGCAGGGACGCTTTCTTT. The encoded protein is CASSLSRDAFF. V and J are TRBV28 and TRBJ1-1, with D tentatively TRBD1 (5 bases). Germline assignment: CDR1 MDHEN and CDR2 SYDVKM. This CDR3 region has 11 residues. V was trimmed by 2 bases and J by 11 bases, leaving 9 bases between them.

V is TRBV28 and J is TRBJ1-2, with D perhaps matching TRBD1 (5 bases). The CDR3 contains 15 residues. CDR1 is MDHEN and CDR2 is SYDVKM in the germline V gene. V lost 4 bases and J lost 6, with 18 bases in between. The chain's CDR3 is CASSSGTVNVHGYTF. The DNA for the CDR3 is TGTGCCAGCAGTTCCGGGACGGTGAATGTTCATGGCTACACCTTC.

This sequence joins TRBV18 and TRBJ2-1; 9 positions match TRBD2. The junction had 9 bases not matched to a gene; V was cut back by 3 bases and J by 9 bases. Germline V gene lookup returns CDR1 KGHSH and CDR2 LQKENI. The length of the CDR3 is 15 residues. The CDR3 DNA sequence: TGTGCCAGCTCACCGAGCGGGGGGACTACTCTTGAGCAGTTCTTC. Translation gives CASSPSGGTTLEQFF.

The genes are TRBV27 and TRBJ1-3, with 7 bases aligning to TRBD1. The CDR3 has 15 amino acids. The V and J ends lost 2 bases and 4 bases, in that order; junction bases with no gene match: 5. Per germline, CDR1 MNHEY and CDR2 SMNVEV (reference sequence). In nucleotides, the CDR3 is TGTGCCAGCAGTTTAGCCCGGGACAGAGGAAACACCATATATTTT. Translated, it gives CASSLARDRGNTIYF.

This clone has just one count. This chain connects TRBV7-9 to TRBJ1-4; a possible D gene is TRBD1 (6 bases). The length of the CDR3 is 12 residues. Trimming pared 8 bases from V and 5 bases from J, leaving 9 bases between. Per germline, CDR1 SEHNR and CDR2 FQNEAQ (reference sequence). The CDR3 is CASSQGNEKLFF. The CDR3 nucleotides are TGTGCCAGCTCCCAGGGGAATGAAAAACTGTTTTTT.

The V and J genes are TRBV5-1 and TRBJ2-7; 11 bases are shared with TRBD1. The germline gives CDR1 SGHRS, CDR2 YFSETQ. The CDR3 loop spans 14 amino acids. Unmatched junction bases numbered 5, after V lost 4 bases and J lost 5 bases. This CDR3 is CASSPGTGGDEQYF. In DNA form, the CDR3 reads TGCGCCAGCAGCCCTGGGACAGGGGGGGACGAGCAGTACTTC.

The chain carries TRBV4-3 and TRBJ2-5; possible D gene TRBD1, 5 bases. CDR3 size: 15 residues. Trimming cost V 0 bases and J 5 bases, with 13 bases left between them. CDR1 and CDR2 (germline): LGHNA, YSLEER. In DNA form, the CDR3 reads TGCGCCAGCAGCCAAGAAATCCAGGGCATGGAGACCCAGTACTTC. The encoded protein is CASSQEIQGMETQYF.

This chain uses TRBV30 with TRBJ1-1, with a weak D call TRBD1 (5 bases). The CDR3 is made up of 14 amino acids. Germline V gene lookup returns CDR1 GTSNPN and CDR2 SVGIG (reference sequence). V shed 3 bases and J shed 7 bases, with 18 bases lying between them. The CDR3 loop reads CAWRGQGDRIEAFF. Written as DNA, the CDR3 is TGTGCCTGGAGAGGGCAAGGCGACAGAATTGAAGCTTTCTTT. The whole variable domain, remainder taken from reference TRBV30 and TRBJ1-1, is SQTIHQWPATLVQPVGSPLSLECTVEGTSNPNLYWYRQAAGRGLQLLFYSVGIGQISSEVPQNLSASRPQDRQFILSSKKLLLSDSGFYLCAWRGQGDRIEAFFGQGTRLTVV.

This clone was seen only once. This chain links TRBV30 with TRBJ1-3; D might be TRBD1 (5 bases). From germline, CDR1 is GTSNPN and CDR2 SVGIG (reference sequence). The CDR3 covers 17 residues. The ends were cut back, 1 base at V and 0 bases at J, with 16 bases in the middle. CDR3 residues: CAWSGPTGGGSGNTIYF. The CDR3 coding sequence is TGTGCCTGGAGTGGACCCACGGGGGGAGGCTCTGGAAACACCATATATTTT.

This chain connects TRBV28 to TRBJ2-5; the match to TRBD1 covers 7 bases. The V segment lost 7 bases and the J segment 4 bases; nucleotides outside the gene matches: 9. This CDR3 spans 14 amino acids. The germline V gene encodes CDR1 MDHEN and CDR2 SYDVKM. CDR3 protein: CASTSIRGLETQYF. The CDR3 coding sequence is TGTGCCAGCACCTCAATCAGGGGGTTAGAGACCCAGTACTTC.

This clone was seen just once. The rearrangement links TRBV28 to TRBJ1-5, with 7 bases aligning to TRBD1. Germline-derived CDR1 and CDR2 are MDHEN and SYDVKM. The length of the CDR3 is 15 residues. Trimming removed 3 bases from V and 7 bases from J; junction bases left unmatched: 9. CDR3 sequence: CASSLPEGARQPQHF. For the CDR3, the DNA is TGTGCCAGCAGTTTGCCAGAGGGGGCGAGGCAGCCCCAGCATTTT.

The rearrangement joins TRBV7-2 to TRBJ1-2, with unresolved D. Trimming left V 1 base short and J 5 bases short, with 14 bases between. The CDR3 is 15 amino acids. Germline values: CDR1 SGHTA, CDR2 FQGNSA. The CDR3 DNA follows: TGTGCCAGCAGCTTAGGTCCCCCCCCCGAATATGGCTACACCTTC. As protein: CASSLGPPPEYGYTF.

V usage is TRBV18 and J usage is TRBJ1-2; D unclear. Deletions cut 4 bases from V and 6 bases from J, with 12 bases between. The CDR3 length is 13 residues. Germline CDR1 KGHSH, CDR2 LQKENI. As DNA, the CDR3 is TGTGCCAGCTCACAGTCTCCGGCGGATGGCTACACCTTC. Translated: CASSQSPADGYTF.

The chain is built from TRBV7-2 and TRBJ2-2, with D hard to call. Germline CDR1 SGHTA, CDR2 FQGNSA. With 0 bases removed from V and 4 bases from J, the gap between germline ends came to 3 bases. The CDR3 totals 13 residues. The CDR3 here is CASSLAFTGELFF. The CDR3 nucleotides read TGTGCCAGCAGCTTAGCGTTCACCGGGGAGCTGTTTTTT. The entire variable domain, with the rest obtained from reference TRBV7-2 and TRBJ2-2, is as follows: GAGVSQSPSNKVTEKGKDVELRCDPISGHTALYWYRQSLGQGLEFLIYFQGNSAPDKSGLPSDRFSAERTGGSVSTLTIQRTQQEDSAVYLCASSLAFTGELFFGEGSRLTVL.

This clone was seen a single time. The CDR3: CASSLAWDSDYEQYF. For the CDR3, the DNA is TGTGCCAGCAGCTTGGCTTGGGACTCCGACTACGAGCAGTACTTC. The chain employs TRBV5-8 and TRBJ2-7, with D possibly being TRBD2 (6 bases). Trimming took 0 bases from V and 3 from J, leaving 13 bases between them. Germline CDR1 SGHTS, CDR2 YDEGEE. The CDR3 has 15 residues.

The rearrangement joins TRBV2 to TRBJ2-6, with 9 nucleotides matching TRBD1. V gave up 6 bases and J gave up 0 bases; unmatched junction bases: 9. Germline lookup yields CDR1 SNHLY and CDR2 FYNNEI. The CDR3 is 18 residues long. The CDR3 protein is CASRSGTGRSSGANVLTF. CDR3 sequence (DNA): TGTGCCAGCAGATCCGGGACAGGGAGAAGCTCTGGGGCCAACGTCCTGACTTTC.

This clone was counted a single time. The V and J genes are TRBV5-1 and TRBJ1-1, with D perhaps matching TRBD1 (5 bases). V lost 4 bases and J 3 bases, leaving 13 bases between the germline ends. The V gene's germline CDR1 is SGHRS and CDR2 YFSETQ. This CDR3 has 14 residues. Here the CDR3 DNA reads TGCGCCAGCAGCGCAGGGAGCATGGACACTGAAGCTTTCTTT. It yields the protein CASSAGSMDTEAFF.

Only one count was recorded for this clone. The chain links TRBV21-1 to TRBJ2-4; the table calls TRBD1, which could not be checked here. TRBV21-1 is an annotated pseudogene. The CDR3 totals 17 residues. DNA of the CDR3: TGTGCCAGCAGCAATGGGAAGGGACAGGGGACCAAAAACATTCAGTACTTC. It is translated as CASSNGKGQGTKNIQYF.

This chain connects TRBV5-1 to TRBJ2-1; no definite D call. Trimming pared 0 bases from V and 10 bases from J, leaving 8 bases between. Per the germline V gene, CDR1 is SGHRS and CDR2 is YFSETQ. This CDR3 spans 12 amino acids. The CDR3 region is CASSLDQIEQFF. The CDR3 DNA reads TGCGCCAGCAGCTTGGATCAGATAGAGCAGTTCTTC.

This clone showed up just once. This sequence joins TRBV19 and TRBJ2-7; tentatively, D is TRBD1 or TRBD2 (5 bases each). Trimming took 3 bases from V and 7 from J, leaving 16 bases between them. There are 14 residues in the CDR3. The germline gives CDR1 LNHDA, CDR2 SQIVND (reference sequence). CDR3 nucleotides: TGTGCCAGTAGTATCCGGGACGGTTCTATTGAGCAGTACTTC. It specifies CASSIRDGSIEQYF.

The chain has TRBV11-2 and TRBJ2-1; TRBD2 might be the D (5 bases). This CDR3 is 14 amino acids long. In germline, CDR1 is SGHAT, CDR2 FQNNGV. V was trimmed by 1 base and J by 10 bases, leaving 14 bases between them. The CDR3: CASSLGPASQEQFF. The CDR3 DNA reads TGTGCCAGCAGCTTAGGCCCGGCTAGCCAGGAGCAGTTCTTC.

The V and J genes are TRBV6-1 and TRBJ2-7; D is unclear. V lost 5 bases and J 7 bases, leaving 9 bases between the germline ends. Per the germline V gene, CDR1 is MNHNS and CDR2 is SASEGT. This CDR3 is built from 11 residues. This CDR3 reads CASSTLREQYF. The CDR3 region has the DNA TGTGCCAGCAGTACCTTACGAGAGCAGTACTTC.

V is TRBV7-2 and J is TRBJ2-7, with D tentatively TRBD1 or TRBD2 (5 bases each). Trimming stripped 5 bases from V and 3 bases from J, with 11 bases between. The CDR3 covers 13 residues. In germline, CDR1 is SGHTA, CDR2 FQGNSA. The CDR3 DNA reads TGTGCCAGCAGCACGGGACCCCTCTACGAGCAGTACTTC. Residues: CASSTGPLYEQYF.

The rearrangement joins TRBV18 to TRBJ2-2; 7 bases map to TRBD1. After removal of 6 bases from V and 2 bases from J, the junction contained 9 bases not matched to a gene. CDR3 length equals 16 residues. Germline CDR1 and CDR2: KGHSH and LQKENI. CDR3 sequence: CASSPFEGANTGELFF. The CDR3 DNA reads as TGTGCCAGCTCCCCGTTCGAGGGGGCTAACACCGGGGAGCTGTTTTTT.

This chain joins TRBV28 and TRBJ1-2; TRBD1 might be the D (5 bases). This CDR3 has 14 amino acids. Germline values: CDR1 MDHEN, CDR2 SYDVKM. V was cut by 1 base and J by 5 bases, with 11 bases left in between. CDR3 coding DNA: TGTGCCAGCAGTTTATCCGTGGGGGGGTATGGCTACACCTTC. This codes for CASSLSVGGYGYTF.

This chain links TRBV5-1 with TRBJ2-1; the match to TRBD2 covers 7 bases. The CDR3 runs to 15 residues. Germline trimming cut 4 bases from V and 0 bases from J; bases unmatched to any gene: 4. Germline V gene lookup returns CDR1 SGHRS and CDR2 YFSETQ. In DNA form, the CDR3 reads TGCGCCAGCAGCCCAACGGGGGGCTCCTACAATGAGCAGTTCTTC. Encoded protein: CASSPTGGSYNEQFF.

This chain connects TRBV4-1 to TRBJ2-7; D perhaps matches TRBD1 (6 bases). V was cut by 2 bases and J by 5 bases, with 22 bases left in between. Germline V lookup: CDR1 MGHRA, CDR2 YSYEKL. CDR3 size: 17 residues. CDR3 loop: CASSQNPARGNRDEQYF. CDR3 nucleotide sequence: TGCGCCAGCAGCCAAAATCCGGCTAGGGGCAACAGGGACGAGCAGTACTTC.

The rearrangement joins TRBV5-1 to TRBJ1-2; 7 bases are a match to TRBD1. CDR3 length equals 15 residues. J lost 2 bases, V lost 0 bases, and 4 bases had no gene match. Germline CDR1 reads SGHRS; CDR2 reads YFSETQ. CDR3 protein: CASSLEGANNYGYTF. CDR3 in DNA: TGCGCCAGCAGCTTGGAGGGGGCCAACAACTATGGCTACACCTTC.